Sequencing of this T cell receptor (beta chain) was carried out in a study of cytomegalovirus exposure and HLA in healthy donors. Study-level points and caveats: A classifier reportedly called cytomegalovirus status with high sensitivity and specificity. It has been reported that TCR beta sequences accurately predicted the HLA-A and HLA-B alleles of most subjects. Most TCR beta V segments were productive about 87% or about 30% of the time in an earlier analysis.

The CDR3 runs 16 residues. PCR primers comprised 60 Vbeta and 13 Jbeta primers. As processed by the authors: The count from a later analysis was about 80 million unique TCR beta chains, around 11 million of them shared. The table came from immunoSEQ multiplex PCR; TCRdb's copy has only in-frame clones and leaves some out. The V and J calls and the clone size are those of that table, but D and trimming were determined from the DNA. The sample contains roughly 120,000 clones, 75% to 85% of which appear only once. Notes on this clone: Antigen specificity is unknown.

The sequence was obtained from a male donor in good health and CMV-seropositive. The sample comprised PBMCs. The V and J genes are TRBV12-2 and TRBJ2-7; the table calls TRBD1, which could not be checked here. TRBV12-2 is given as a pseudogene. This CDR3 reads CASRLPQGLSPYEQYF. The CDR3 DNA is TGTGCAAGTCGCTTACCACAGGGTTTGAGCCCCTACGAGCAGTACTTC.